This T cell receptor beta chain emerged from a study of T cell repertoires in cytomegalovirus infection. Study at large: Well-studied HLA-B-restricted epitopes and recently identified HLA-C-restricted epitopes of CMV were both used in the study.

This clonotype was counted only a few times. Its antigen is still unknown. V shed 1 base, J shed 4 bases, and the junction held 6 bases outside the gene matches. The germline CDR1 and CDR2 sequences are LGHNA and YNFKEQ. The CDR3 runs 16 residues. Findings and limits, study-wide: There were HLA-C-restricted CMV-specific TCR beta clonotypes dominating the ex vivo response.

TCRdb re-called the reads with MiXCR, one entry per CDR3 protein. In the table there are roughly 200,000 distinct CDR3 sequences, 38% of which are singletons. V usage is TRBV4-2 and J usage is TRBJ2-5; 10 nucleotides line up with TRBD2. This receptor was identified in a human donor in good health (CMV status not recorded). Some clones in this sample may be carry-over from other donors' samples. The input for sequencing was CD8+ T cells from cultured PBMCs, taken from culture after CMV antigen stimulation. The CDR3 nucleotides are TGTGCCAGCAGCCAAGGGCAGCGGGAGGGCCCAGAGACCCAGTACTTC. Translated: CASSQGQREGPETQYF.